Listed here are 13 T cell receptor beta chains from one sample, sequenced in a study of long-term antiretroviral therapy in people with HIV. Researchers ran immunoSEQ v3.0 at survey level. Assay: immunoSEQ multiplex PCR; the TCRdb copy retains only in-frame clones and omits some. The data show 20,000 to 30,000 clones, about four fifths seen once. The sample here was unsorted PBMCs, taken 0.7 years before starting antiretroviral therapy. All receptors come from a man aged 30 to 45 with HIV.

The chain couples TRBV7-7 to TRBJ2-7, with D maybe TRBD1 (6 bases). Looked up from germline, CDR1 is SSHAT and CDR2 is FNYEAQ (reference sequence). V lost 0 bases and J lost 3, with 6 bases in between. This CDR3 has 13 amino acids. The CDR3 DNA reads TGTGCCAGCAGCTTAGCACAGGGCTACGAGCAGTACTTC. This sequence encodes CASSLAQGYEQYF.

The chain recombines TRBV27 with TRBJ1-2, with D perhaps matching TRBD1 (5 bases). Trimming took 3 bases from V and 8 from J, leaving 13 bases between them. The germline V gene encodes CDR1 MNHEY and CDR2 SMNVEV (reference sequence). This CDR3 region has 13 residues. CDR3 sequence: CASSFQGGRGYTF. The CDR3 coding sequence is TGTGCCAGCAGTTTCCAGGGAGGTCGGGGCTACACCTTC.

The rearrangement uses TRBV4-3 and TRBJ2-7, with TRBD2 matching over 7 bases. This CDR3 has 16 amino acids. V dropped 0 bases and J dropped 0; count of bases not matched to a gene: 5. Germline V gene lookup returns CDR1 LGHNA and CDR2 YSLEER. CDR3 in amino acids: CASSQEGGGYSYEQYF. The CDR3 nucleotides are TGCGCCAGCAGCCAAGAGGGCGGGGGTTACTCCTACGAGCAGTACTTC.

This chain connects TRBV29-1 to TRBJ1-1, with D tentatively TRBD1 (6 bases). The CDR3 is made up of 13 amino acids. Looked up from germline, CDR1 is SQVTM and CDR2 is ANQGSEA. V was cut by 6 bases and J by 1 base, with 12 bases left in between. CDR3 nucleotides: TGCAGCGTCAGTGTGACAGGGAACACTGAAGCTTTCTTT. It yields the protein CSVSVTGNTEAFF.

The chain has TRBV6-5 and TRBJ1-2, with a weak D call TRBD1 (5 bases). Trimming left V 0 bases short and J 8 bases short, with 10 bases between. The V gene's germline CDR1 is MNHEY and CDR2 SVGAGI. This CDR3 spans 13 amino acids. As DNA, the CDR3 is TGTGCCAGCAGTTACTCGCCAGGGTCCGGCTACACCTTC. It encodes CASSYSPGSGYTF.

The chain couples TRBV5-1 to TRBJ2-2; tentatively, D is TRBD2 (5 bases). The CDR3 length is 15 residues. Germline CDR1 SGHRS, CDR2 YFSETQ. Trimming pared 2 bases from V and 1 base from J, leaving 9 bases between. The CDR3 DNA reads as TGCGCCAGCAGCTTAGACACTAGGAACACCGGGGAGCTGTTTTTT. It yields the protein CASSLDTRNTGELFF.

The V gene is TRBV25-1, the J gene TRBJ1-5, with 9 bases fitting TRBD1. CDR1 and CDR2 from the germline V gene are MGHDK and SYGVNS. The J segment lost 4 bases and the V segment lost 3 bases, leaving 1 base of the junction unmatched. CDR3 length equals 14 residues. The CDR3: CASSEGTGNQPQHF. The CDR3 nucleotides are TGTGCCAGCAGTGAGGGGACAGGGAATCAGCCCCAGCATTTT. Together with reference TRBV25-1 and TRBJ1-5, the CDR3 gives the full variable domain: EADIYQTPRYLVIGTGKKITLECSQTMGHDKMYWYQQDPGMELHLIHYSYGVNSTEKGDLSSESTVSRIRTEHFPLTLESARPSHTSQYLCASSEGTGNQPQHFGDGTRLSIL.

A single count supports this clone. The V gene is TRBV9, the J gene TRBJ2-7, with D maybe TRBD2 (5 bases). The CDR3 runs 15 residues. Germline values: CDR1 SGDLS, CDR2 YYNGEE. V gave up 4 bases and J gave up 2 bases, with 16 bases separating them. In DNA, the CDR3 is TGTGCCAGCAGCCCACGCCTCGGGATTCCCTACGAGCAGTACTTC. Encoded protein: CASSPRLGIPYEQYF.

The gene calls are TRBV4-2 and TRBJ1-3; no reliable D call. The germline CDR1 and CDR2 sequences are LGHNA and YNFKEQ. This CDR3 region has 15 residues. V lost 2 bases to trimming and J lost 0 bases, with 8 bases between them. The CDR3 coding sequence is TGTGCCAGCAGCCAAACCGGTAGCTCTGGAAACACCATATATTTT. This sequence encodes CASSQTGSSGNTIYF.

V usage is TRBV19 and J usage is TRBJ1-1; D might be TRBD1 (5 bases). V shed 5 bases and J shed 5 bases, with 12 bases lying between them. The CDR3 spans 13 residues. From germline, CDR1 is LNHDA and CDR2 SQIVND (reference sequence). DNA of the CDR3: TGTGCCAGTAGTCTACAGGTTTGGACTGAAGCTTTCTTT. Its translation: CASSLQVWTEAFF. The whole variable domain, filled in from reference TRBV19 and TRBJ1-1, reads DGGITQSPKYLFRKEGQNVTLSCEQNLNHDAMYWYRQDPGQGLRLIYYSQIVNDFQKGDIAEGYSVSREKKESFPLTVTSAQKNPTAFYLCASSLQVWTEAFFGQGTRLTVV.

The chain links TRBV28 to TRBJ2-1; TRBD2 aligns across 10 bases. The germline CDR1 and CDR2 sequences are MDHEN and SYDVKM. The CDR3 contains 15 residues. V shed 6 bases, J shed 3 bases, and the junction held 5 bases outside the gene matches. CDR3 protein: CASRLERGGYNEQFF. The CDR3, as DNA: TGTGCCAGCAGATTGGAGCGGGGGGGCTACAATGAGCAGTTCTTC.

The CDR3: CAISGTGNYEQYF. CDR3 bases: TGTGCCATCAGCGGGACAGGGAACTACGAGCAGTACTTC. The chain combines TRBV10-3 with TRBJ2-7; 9 bases map to TRBD1. V trimming: 6 bases; J trimming: 3 bases; junction bases outside the gene matches: 3. The CDR3 spans 13 residues. Germline-derived CDR1 and CDR2 are ENHRY and SYGVKD.

The gene calls are TRBV5-1 and TRBJ2-3; TRBD2 agrees at 11 bases. Trimming took 1 base from V and 0 from J; bases not matched to a gene: 7. Germline lookup yields CDR1 SGHRS and CDR2 YFSETQ. The CDR3 has 18 residues. CDR3 sequence (DNA): TGCGCCAGCAGCTTGTTAGCGGGAGGGATACGAAGCACAGATACGCAGTATTTT. It yields the protein CASSLLAGGIRSTDTQYF.